The 32 T cell receptor beta chains given below trace back to one sample, sequenced in a study of cytomegalovirus exposure and HLA in healthy donors. PCR primers comprised 60 Vbeta and 13 Jbeta primers. Assay: immunoSEQ multiplex PCR; the TCRdb copy retains only in-frame clones and omits some. This sample carries fewer than 200,000 clones, roughly 80% of them seen once, and the ten largest clones take around 4.3%. The sequencing input was PBMCs. The receptor source for this set is a man aged 25 to 40 in good health and CMV-seronegative.

In its sample, this clone was seen a few times. V gene TRBV6-5 combines with J gene TRBJ1-1; possible D gene TRBD1, 6 bases. CDR3 size: 13 residues. The V and J ends lost 7 bases and 4 bases respectively, with 13 bases between them. CDR1 and CDR2 (germline): MNHEY, SVGAGI. Here the CDR3 DNA reads TGTGCCAGCAAGGGGTTAGGGGGCACTGAAGCTTTCTTT. Amino acids: CASKGLGGTEAFF.

J is TRBJ2-7 and V is TRBV15; 12 nucleotides agree with TRBD2. J lost 5 bases, V lost 3 bases, and 14 bases had no gene match. This CDR3 contains 18 residues. CDR1 and CDR2 from the germline V gene are LNHNV and YYDKDF (reference sequence). The CDR3 DNA sequence: TGTGCCACCAGCAGGGGGGTACTAGCGGGAGGAAGAGGCAACGAGCAGTACTTC. Translated: CATSRGVLAGGRGNEQYF.

J is TRBJ2-5 and V is TRBV27; TRBD1 might be the D (6 bases). The DNA matches TRBJ2-7 better at its end, which makes the J call doubtful. The CDR3 length is 14 residues. From germline, CDR1 is MNHEY and CDR2 SMNVEV (reference sequence). The DNA for the CDR3 is TGTGCCAGCAGTTTCTCCAGGGGTCCCTACGAGCAGTACTTC. Amino acid sequence: CASSFSRGPYEQYF.

The V gene is TRBV7-2, the J gene TRBJ2-7; tentatively, D is TRBD1 (6 bases). The V end lost 2 bases, the J end lost 1 base, and 12 bases lay between the germline ends. CDR1 is SGHTA, CDR2 FQGNSA, per germline. There are 15 residues in the CDR3. CDR3 loop: CASSLIRGESYEQYF. The CDR3 bases are TGTGCCAGCAGCTTAATCAGGGGAGAATCCTACGAGCAGTACTTC.

The genes are TRBV28 and TRBJ2-6, with TRBD2 matching 8 bases. CDR3 length: 15 residues. V lost 8 bases, J lost 2 bases, and 5 bases stayed unmatched. Germline loops: CDR1 MDHEN, CDR2 SYDVKM. The CDR3 bases are TGTGCCAGCCCCCGGGGGGGGGCTGGGGCCAACGTCCTGACTTTC. Protein: CASPRGGAGANVLTF.

The chain joins TRBV19 to TRBJ1-1; TRBD1 might be the D (5 bases). The germline CDR1 and CDR2 sequences are LNHDA and SQIVND (reference sequence). The CDR3 has 13 amino acids. The germline V and J ends were trimmed by 3 bases and 9 bases, with 14 bases remaining between them. Written as DNA, the CDR3 is TGTGCCAGTAGTATCCGGGGGGAGAGAAAAGCTTTCTTT. Translation gives CASSIRGERKAFF.

V and J are TRBV5-6 and TRBJ2-5, with D possibly matching TRBD2 (6 bases). The CDR3 covers 15 residues. Germline CDR1 and CDR2: SGHDT and YYEEEE. With 1 base removed from V and 2 bases from J, the gap between germline ends came to 12 bases. Written as DNA, the CDR3 is TGTGCCAGCAGCTTGAAAATGGGGGGACAAGAGACCCAGTACTTC. This gives the protein CASSLKMGGQETQYF. Supplemented by reference TRBV5-6 and TRBJ2-5, the full variable domain reads DAGVTQSPTHLIKTRGQQVTLRCSPKSGHDTVSWYQQALGQGPQFIFQYYEEEERQRGNFPDRFSGHQFPNYSSELNVNALLLGDSALYLCASSLKMGGQETQYFGPGTRLLVL.

V and J are TRBV5-6 and TRBJ2-5, with TRBD1 matching over 9 bases. Germline lookup yields CDR1 SGHDT and CDR2 YYEEEE. The CDR3 consists of 14 residues. J lost 4 bases, V lost 3 bases, and 4 bases had no gene match. For the CDR3, the DNA is TGTGCCAGCAGCTCCGGGACAGGGTTAGAGACCCAGTACTTC. It specifies CASSSGTGLETQYF.

The chain has TRBV6-5 and TRBJ2-7; 7 bases line up with TRBD2. There are 15 residues in the CDR3. Germline CDR1 reads MNHEY; CDR2 reads SVGAGI. The V gene end was trimmed by 2 bases and the J gene end by 0 bases; junction bases not matched to a gene: 4. CDR3 DNA sequence: TGTGCCAGCAGTTACCGGGGGGAAGGCTCCTACGAGCAGTACTTC. Translated, it gives CASSYRGEGSYEQYF.

A remark on this clone: The sample holds other DNA sequences that translate to the same CDR3. The V gene is TRBV5-1, the J gene TRBJ1-1, with a weak D call TRBD1 (6 bases). The germline V gene encodes CDR1 SGHRS and CDR2 YFSETQ. With 0 bases removed from V and 2 bases from J, the gap between germline ends came to 8 bases. The CDR3 runs to 14 residues. CDR3: CASSLGTVNTEAFF. DNA of the CDR3: TGCGCCAGCAGCTTGGGGACAGTTAACACTGAAGCTTTCTTT.

The chain employs TRBV25-1 and TRBJ2-7; 8 nucleotides agree with TRBD2. There are 17 residues in the CDR3. Germline V gene data show CDR1 as MGHDK and CDR2 as SYGVNS. J was trimmed by 2 bases and V by 4 bases; bases with no gene match: 13. In DNA, the CDR3 is TGTGCCAGCAGTGTTCCCGAAGGTCAGCGGGAGACCTACGAGCAGTACTTC. It yields the protein CASSVPEGQRETYEQYF.

This clone has only a few counts. V and J are TRBV27 and TRBJ2-7; D is ambiguous. The length of the CDR3 is 13 residues. V dropped 0 bases and J dropped 5 bases, with 8 bases sitting between them. Germline CDR1 and CDR2: MNHEY and SMNVEV (reference sequence). CDR3 region: CASSLSELNEQYF. Written as DNA, the CDR3 is TGTGCCAGCAGTTTATCAGAGTTAAACGAGCAGTACTTC.

The rearrangement joins TRBV7-6 to TRBJ2-5; D is unclear. This CDR3 contains 16 residues. Germline CDR1 reads SGHVS; CDR2 reads FNYEAQ. Trimming removed 2 bases at V and 5 bases at J, with 18 bases between. The CDR3 bases are TGTGCCAGCAGCTTAAAAGAGCCCCGAGGAAGGGAGACCCAGTACTTC. It translates to CASSLKEPRGRETQYF. The whole variable domain, remainder taken from reference TRBV7-6 and TRBJ2-5, is GAGVSQSPRYKVTKRGQDVALRCDPISGHVSLYWYRQALGQGPEFLTYFNYEAQQDKSGLPNDRFSAERPEGSISTLTIQRTEQRDSAMYRCASSLKEPRGRETQYFGPGTRLLVL.

The CDR3 region has the DNA TGTGCCTGGACCCACCTCGGGACAGGGCGAACTGAAGCTTTCTTT. Translation: CAWTHLGTGRTEAFF. This chain uses TRBV30 with TRBJ1-1; 9 nucleotides agree with TRBD1. Germline V CDR1 and CDR2: GTSNPN, SVGIG (reference sequence). V was clipped by 4 bases and J by 5 bases; unmatched bases: 11. The length of the CDR3 is 15 residues.

This chain connects TRBV11-2 to TRBJ2-7; D may be TRBD2 (5 bases). Germline V CDR1 and CDR2: SGHAT, FQNNGV. Trimming stripped 2 bases from V and 5 bases from J, with 13 bases between. The CDR3 is made up of 14 amino acids. CDR3 coding DNA: TGTGCCAGCAGCTTACTGAGCCGGGGAGACGAGCAGTACTTC. It codes for CASSLLSRGDEQYF.

The V call is TRBV7-3, the J call TRBJ1-1; TRBD1 agrees at 10 bases. J lost 3 bases, V lost 1 base, and 5 bases had no gene match. Germline CDR1 reads SGHTA; CDR2 reads FQGTGA. The CDR3 contains 16 residues. CDR3 DNA sequence: TGTGCCAGCAGCTTAAACTCCGGGACAGGGGACACTGAAGCTTTCTTT. Its translation is CASSLNSGTGDTEAFF.

This clone appeared once. The chain links TRBV6-8 to TRBJ2-7; D gene uncertain. The CDR3 extends over 10 amino acids. Trimming shortened V by 5 bases and J by 6 bases, and 5 bases separated the two germline ends. Germline values: CDR1 MNHGY, CDR2 SAAAGT. This chain's CDR3 is CASSLSEQYF. CDR3 bases: TGTGCCAGCAGTCTCTCCGAGCAGTACTTC.

This clone was observed a few times. The chain couples TRBV6-5 to TRBJ1-1; no definite D call. Germline V CDR1 and CDR2: MNHEY, SVGAGI. Between the trimmed V and J ends, which lost 4 bases and 0 bases, there was a span of 9 bases. The CDR3 contains 14 residues. DNA for the CDR3: TGTGCCAGCAGTTCCTCTTCGGTGAACACTGAAGCTTTCTTT. Translated: CASSSSSVNTEAFF.

The genes are TRBV10-2 and TRBJ2-2; maybe TRBD1 (7 bases). The length of the CDR3 is 14 residues. V was cut by 8 bases and J by 2 bases, with 12 bases left in between. Germline assignment: CDR1 WSHSY and CDR2 SAAADI. The CDR3 DNA is TGCGCCAGCGACAGGGCGGGAAACACCGGGGAGCTGTTTTTT. Amino acids: CASDRAGNTGELFF.

V and J are TRBV27 and TRBJ2-7; D might be TRBD2 (5 bases). Germline values: CDR1 MNHEY, CDR2 SMNVEV (reference sequence). The CDR3 runs to 13 residues. V was pared by 3 bases and J by 6 bases, with 12 bases between. The CDR3 coding sequence is TGTGCCAGCAGTTTTTCCAATGGAGGCGAGCAGTACTTC. Translated, it gives CASSFSNGGEQYF.

This rearrangement joins TRBV11-2 to TRBJ1-1; D gene ambiguous. This CDR3 spans 16 amino acids. Looked up from germline, CDR1 is SGHAT and CDR2 is FQNNGV. V shed 7 bases and J shed 3 bases, with 21 bases lying between them. CDR3 in amino acids: CASTDGGSTRDTEAFF. CDR3 coding DNA: TGTGCCAGCACCGATGGAGGAAGTACGAGGGACACTGAAGCTTTCTTT.

CDR3 in amino acids: CASREGQGEHGYTF. The CDR3 region has the DNA TGTGCCAGCAGAGAGGGACAGGGAGAGCATGGCTACACCTTC. The chain is built from TRBV6-5 and TRBJ1-2; 9 bases match TRBD1. With V trimmed by 6 bases and J by 6 bases, 8 bases remained unmatched. Germline V gene data show CDR1 as MNHEY and CDR2 as SVGAGI. The CDR3 runs to 14 residues.

The V call is TRBV30, the J call TRBJ1-2; D may be TRBD1 (5 bases). Germline CDR1 GTSNPN, CDR2 SVGIG (reference sequence). Trimming removed 3 bases from V and 6 bases from J, with 14 bases in between. The CDR3 has 13 residues. CDR3 sequence: CAWRPRVSHGYTF. The CDR3, as DNA: TGTGCCTGGAGGCCCAGGGTGAGTCATGGCTACACCTTC.

This sequence joins TRBV5-1 and TRBJ2-2; 8 nucleotides agree with TRBD1. The J segment lost 5 bases and the V segment lost 0 bases, leaving 3 bases of the junction unmatched. The CDR3 totals 15 residues. Germline V gene data show CDR1 as SGHRS and CDR2 as YFSETQ. CDR3 region: CASSLVRTGTGELFF. CDR3 DNA sequence: TGCGCCAGCAGCTTGGTTAGGACAGGGACCGGGGAGCTGTTTTTT.

The chain links TRBV7-2 to TRBJ2-7; TRBD2 might be the D (5 bases). V lost 5 bases, J lost 9 bases, and 20 bases lay in between. Germline V gene sequence: CDR1 SGHTA, CDR2 FQGNSA. The CDR3 extends over 14 amino acids. CDR3: CASSPLAGRMGQYF. The CDR3 bases are TGTGCCAGCAGCCCCCTGGCGGGCAGGATGGGGCAGTACTTC.

As DNA, the CDR3 is TGCGCCAGCAGCTTCGGGACTAGCGGGAGTTCGAGGACCGGGGAGCTGTTTTTT. It translates to CASSFGTSGSSRTGELFF. The chain couples TRBV5-1 to TRBJ2-2; the match to TRBD2 covers 14 bases. Germline lookup yields CDR1 SGHRS and CDR2 YFSETQ. The CDR3 runs to 18 residues. V trimming: 2 bases; J trimming: 5 bases; junction bases outside the gene matches: 8.

The rearrangement joins TRBV30 to TRBJ1-5; 7 nucleotides agree with TRBD1. Germline V gives CDR1 GTSNPN, CDR2 SVGIG (reference sequence). V lost 2 bases to trimming and J lost 3 bases; unmatched junction nucleotides: 10. The CDR3 has 16 residues. In DNA, the CDR3 is TGTGCCTGGAGTCTTGAGACAGGGAGGTCCAATCAGCCCCAGCATTTT. It yields the protein CAWSLETGRSNQPQHF. The entire variable domain, with the rest obtained from reference TRBV30 and TRBJ1-5, is as follows: SQTIHQWPATLVQPVGSPLSLECTVEGTSNPNLYWYRQAAGRGLQLLFYSVGIGQISSEVPQNLSASRPQDRQFILSSKKLLLSDSGFYLCAWSLETGRSNQPQHFGDGTRLSIL.

The rearrangement links TRBV5-6 to TRBJ1-1; the D gene is possibly TRBD1 (6 bases). Germline V lookup: CDR1 SGHDT, CDR2 YYEEEE. This CDR3 spans 13 amino acids. V shed 4 bases and J shed 8 bases, with 15 bases lying between them. CDR3 bases: TGTGCCAGCAGCCCCGCCGGCACAGGGGAAGCTTTCTTT. Residues: CASSPAGTGEAFF.

The rearrangement uses TRBV11-2 and TRBJ1-1; TRBD1 might be the D (5 bases). The germline V gene encodes CDR1 SGHAT and CDR2 FQNNGV. The CDR3 has 13 residues. Trimming pared 3 bases from V and 4 bases from J, leaving 9 bases between. CDR3: CASSFQGFTEAFF. CDR3 DNA: TGTGCCAGCAGCTTCCAGGGATTCACTGAAGCTTTCTTT. The full variable domain, rest sourced from reference TRBV11-2 and TRBJ1-1, is EAGVAQSPRYKIIEKRQSVAFWCNPISGHATLYWYQQILGQGPKLLIQFQNNGVVDDSQLPKDRFSAERLKGVDSTLKIQPAKLEDSAVYLCASSFQGFTEAFFGQGTRLTVV.

This clone has a single count. The chain uses TRBV4-1 and TRBJ1-2, with 7 bases matching TRBD1. The CDR3 runs 15 residues. Germline assignment: CDR1 MGHRA and CDR2 YSYEKL. V shed 7 bases and J 0 bases; nucleotides not matched to a gene: 8. The CDR3 region is CASTTDRASNYGYTF. CDR3 nucleotides: TGCGCCAGCACCACTGACAGGGCCTCTAACTATGGCTACACCTTC.

In this sample, this clone turned up a few times. The gene calls are TRBV7-3 and TRBJ1-2, with D possibly TRBD1 on 6 matching bases. CDR1 and CDR2 from the germline V gene are SGHTA and FQGTGA. V lost 4 bases and J lost 7, with 13 bases in between. The CDR3 has 13 amino acids. As DNA, the CDR3 is TGTGCCAGCAGCTCAGGGGATCTGCTTGGCTACACCTTC. Translation gives CASSSGDLLGYTF.

The V gene is TRBV29-1, the J gene TRBJ2-5; 7 nucleotides match TRBD1. Unmatched junction bases numbered 3, after V lost 6 bases and J lost 5 bases. Looked up from germline, CDR1 is SQVTM and CDR2 is ANQGSEA. This CDR3 has 11 residues. The CDR3 is CSVGTVETQYF. The CDR3 nucleotides are TGCAGCGTGGGGACAGTGGAGACCCAGTACTTC.